Sequencing of this T cell receptor beta chain was carried out in a study of CD4 T cells in relation to SARS-CoV-2 and coronaviruses. The unexposed donors gave CD4+ T cells in about 2011-2019, prior to COVID-19. Sequencing used immunoSEQ multiplex PCR; TCRdb keeps in-frame clones, though not all of them. The table shows under 70,000 clones, with about nine tenths occurring only once. Germline-derived CDR1 and CDR2 are SGHTA and FQGNSA. The V and J ends lost 6 bases and 4 bases, in that order; junction bases with no gene match: 9. This CDR3 contains 14 residues. The chain couples TRBV7-2 to TRBJ2-7, with 7 positions matching TRBD2. The sample comprised memory CD4+ T cells from PBMCs. This clonotype was sampled from a human donor in good health. CDR3 DNA sequence: TGTGCCAGCAGGCTGGGCGGGAGTACTTACGAGCAGTACTTC. Translating it yields CASRLGGSTYEQYF.